These T cell receptor beta chains were read from a single sample in a study of blood T cell repertoires in COVID-19. Data came from immunoSEQ multiplex PCR; TCRdb stores just in-frame clones and leaves some out. Of 110,000 to 150,000 clones listed, around 80% are singletons. The sequenced sample was PBMCs or T cells enriched from blood (not recorded which). The receptor set was obtained from a woman between 50 and 59 years old who had recovered from COVID-19. CDR3s include the opening cysteine and the closing phenylalanine or tryptophan. The D gene is left open where the match is weak. The listing skips clone size in some rows; elsewhere it reads once, few, many or a size class.

j_call clone_size d_call v_call cdr3_aa cdr3_nt
TRBJ1-1 once . TRBV7-3 CASSSDRSNTEAFF TGTGCCAGCAGCTCAGACAGATCGAACACTGAAGCTTTCTTT
TRBJ1-2 . . TRBV3-1/TRBV3-2 CASSPSDRGYTF TGTGCCAGCAGCCCGTCTGACAGGGGCTACACCTTC
TRBJ1-1 . . TRBV7-3 CASSQRQSSEAFF TGTGCCAGCAGCCAGCGACAGTCTTCTGAAGCTTTCTTT
TRBJ2-3 . . TRBV2 CARRNVEIPGDTQYF TGTGCCAGACGAAACGTGGAAATCCCGGGAGATACGCAGTATTTT
TRBJ1-4 . . TRBV6-1 CASSDHDRKAIEKLFF TGTGCCAGCAGTGACCACGACAGGAAAGCGATTGAAAAACTGTTTTTT
TRBJ1-3 . . TRBV19 CASTAAPDSYSGNTIYF TGTGCCAGTACCGCAGCCCCGGACAGCTACTCTGGAAACACCATATATTTT
TRBJ1-5 . . TRBV6-4 CASSGQPSNQPQHF TGTGCCAGCAGCGGACAGCCGAGCAATCAGCCCCAGCATTTT
TRBJ2-1 . . TRBV7-9 CASSLRQGSYNEQFF TGTGCCAGCAGCTTAAGGCAGGGCTCCTACAATGAGCAGTTCTTC
TRBJ2-2 . TRBD1 TRBV10-2 CASSDVAQGGGGELFF TGCGCCAGCAGTGATGTTGCACAGGGGGGCGGCGGGGAGCTGTTTTTT
TRBJ1-6 . . TRBV3-1/TRBV3-2 CASSLHPTVLNSPLHF TGTGCCAGCAGCCTTCACCCAACAGTACTTAATTCACCCCTCCACTTT
TRBJ2-7 . . TRBV5-8 CASSLLARSGEQYF TGTGCCAGCAGCTTGCTCGCCAGGTCTGGGGAGCAGTACTTC
TRBJ2-5 once TRBD2 TRBV7-8 CASSRLAGGQTQYF TGTGCCAGCAGCCGACTAGCGGGGGGGCAGACCCAGTACTTC
TRBJ2-7 . TRBD1 TRBV11-3 CASSLWEWTGGHRYEQYF TGTGCCAGCAGCTTATGGGAGTGGACAGGGGGCCACCGCTACGAGCAGTACTTC
TRBJ2-2 . . TRBV7-8 CASSLPWGVGELFF TGTGCCAGCAGCCTCCCCTGGGGCGTCGGGGAGCTGTTTTTT
TRBJ1-4 . TRBD1 TRBV11-2 CASSKRNRGEKLFF TGTGCCAGCAGCAAGCGGAACAGGGGTGAAAAACTGTTTTTT
TRBJ2-1 . . TRBV7-6 CASSPQGYSYNEQFF TGTGCCAGCAGCCCTCAGGGGTACTCCTACAATGAGCAGTTCTTC
TRBJ1-2 . TRBD1 TRBV7-9 CASSLGDRAYYGYTF TGTGCCAGCAGCTTAGGGGACAGGGCCTACTATGGCTACACCTTC
TRBJ1-1 few . TRBV5-1 CASSLMVGSAEAFF TGCGCCAGCAGCCTCATGGTCGGGAGCGCTGAAGCTTTCTTT
TRBJ1-3 . TRBD1 TRBV6-2/TRBV6-3 CASSYRDSLSSGNTIYF TGTGCCAGCAGTTACCGGGACAGCCTGAGCTCTGGAAACACCATATATTTT
TRBJ1-2 . . TRBV28 CASSLRGNYGYTF TGTGCCAGCAGTTTAAGGGGGAACTATGGCTACACCTTC
TRBJ2-7 . . TRBV5-1 CASSLAGRGEQYF TGCGCCAGCAGCTTGGCGGGGAGAGGGGAGCAGTACTTC
TRBJ1-1 . . TRBV19 CASSNSPRPGWDTEAFF TGTGCCAGTAGCAATAGCCCCCGGCCAGGGTGGGACACTGAAGCTTTCTTT
TRBJ1-2 . . TRBV5-6 CASSFPGVGGYTF TGTGCCAGCAGCTTTCCAGGGGTTGGTGGCTACACCTTC
TRBJ1-4 . . TRBV19 CASRRQTTNEKLFF TGTGCCAGTAGAAGACAGACCACTAATGAAAAACTGTTTTTT
TRBJ2-7 . . TRBV9 CASSARGSYEQYF TGTGCCAGCAGCGCAAGGGGCTCCTACGAGCAGTACTTC
TRBJ1-6 . . TRBV15 CATSSGTGASPLHF TGTGCCACCAGCAGTGGAACAGGAGCTTCACCCCTCCACTTT
TRBJ2-1 once . TRBV15 CATSRDPFRGAPYNEQFF TGTGCCACCAGCAGAGATCCGTTCAGGGGGGCCCCCTACAATGAGCAGTTCTTC
TRBJ1-5 . . TRBV6-6 CASTAFGRPQHF TGTGCCAGCACCGCATTCGGTAGGCCCCAGCATTTT
TRBJ1-2 few . TRBV7-8 CASSRRQADYGYTF TGTGCCAGCAGTAGAAGACAGGCCGACTATGGCTACACCTTC
TRBJ2-7 . TRBD1 TRBV15 CATSRAGTGFEQYF TGTGCCACCAGCAGGGCCGGGACAGGGTTCGAGCAGTACTTC
TRBJ2-7 . . TRBV3-1/TRBV3-2 CASSQDLGPYEQYF TGTGCCAGCAGCCAAGACTTGGGGCCCTACGAGCAGTACTTC
TRBJ2-5 . TRBD1 TRBV13 CASSPWDRSKRAQYF TGTGCCAGCAGCCCCTGGGACAGGTCCAAAAGGGCCCAGTACTTC
TRBJ1-2 . . TRBV3-1/TRBV3-2 CASSQEYLTNYGYTF TGTGCCAGCAGCCAAGAGTACTTAACTAACTATGGCTACACCTTC
TRBJ2-2 once . TRBV7-2 CASSPHVGRGTGELFF TGTGCCAGCAGCCCCCATGTGGGGCGGGGCACCGGGGAGCTGTTTTTT
TRBJ1-1 . TRBD1 TRBV27 CASSVNTGGFEAFF TGTGCCAGCAGTGTCAACACAGGGGGTTTTGAAGCTTTCTTT
TRBJ1-5 . . TRBV6-2/TRBV6-3 CASSYGRGQPQHF TGTGCCAGCAGTTACGGGCGGGGTCAGCCCCAGCATTTT
TRBJ2-7 few TRBD1 TRBV11-2 CASSNRQGEYEQYF TGTGCCAGCAGCAACAGACAGGGCGAGTACGAGCAGTACTTC
TRBJ1-5 . TRBD1 TRBV7-6 CASSLEGTGHQPQHF TGTGCCAGCAGCTTAGAGGGGACAGGGCATCAGCCCCAGCATTTT
TRBJ2-7 . . TRBV18 CASSQRMGAVSYEQYF TGTGCCAGCTCACAACGGATGGGGGCTGTCTCCTACGAGCAGTACTTC
TRBJ2-1 . TRBD1 TRBV18 CASSPIGTGISGEQFF TGTGCCAGCTCACCAATCGGGACAGGGATCTCTGGTGAGCAGTTCTTC
TRBJ1-5 . . TRBV6-5 CASSGQYGQPQHF TGTGCCAGCAGCGGACAGTATGGTCAGCCCCAGCATTTT
TRBJ1-1 . . TRBV4-1 CASSQKSESVAFF TGCGCCAGCAGCCAAAAGTCGGAGTCGGTGGCTTTCTTT
TRBJ2-7 . . TRBV3-1/TRBV3-2 CASSQAPGGHNEQYF TGTGCCAGCAGCCAGGCCCCCGGGGGGCACAACGAGCAGTACTTC
TRBJ1-2 . TRBD1 TRBV5-4 CATEQRGQDLYGYTF TGTGCCACTGAGCAGAGGGGACAGGACCTCTATGGCTACACCTTC
TRBJ1-3 . TRBD1 TRBV18 CASSPRTGPGNTIYF TGTGCCAGCTCACCTCGGACAGGGCCAGGAAACACCATATATTTT
TRBJ2-5 . . TRBV3-1/TRBV3-2 CASSQDALGGTQYF TGTGCCAGCAGCCAAGATGCCCTCGGAGGGACCCAGTACTTC
TRBJ2-7 . . TRBV10-3 CAISEMAGPYEQYF TGTGCCATCAGTGAGATGGCGGGGCCCTACGAGCAGTACTTC
TRBJ2-5 . TRBD2 TRBV11-2 CASSETSGGEETQYF TGTGCCAGCAGCGAAACTAGCGGGGGTGAAGAGACCCAGTACTTC
TRBJ1-5 . . TRBV18 CASSRSSQGRYQPQHF TGTGCCAGCTCCCGATCTAGTCAGGGCCGGTATCAGCCCCAGCATTTT
TRBJ1-5 . . TRBV5-6 CASSTLQGSNQPQHF TGTGCCAGCAGCACCTTACAGGGTAGCAATCAGCCCCAGCATTTT